These 21 T cell receptor beta chains came from one sample sequenced in a study of blood T cell repertoires in COVID-19. Sequencing was performed with immunoSEQ multiplex PCR; in TCRdb, only in-frame clones are kept and a portion is missing. The sample carries some 83,000 clones, 87% recorded once. Material for sequencing was peripheral blood. The receptors come from a woman older than 75 with active or convalescent COVID-19.

This chain uses TRBV28 with TRBJ2-1, with TRBD2 identical over 7 bases. V lost 5 bases, J lost 7 bases, and 8 bases stayed unmatched. CDR1 is MDHEN, CDR2 SYDVKM, per germline. This CDR3 region has 14 residues. Written as DNA, the CDR3 is TGTGCCAGCAGTAAAGGCGGGAGTATGAATGAGCAGTTCTTC. This translates into CASSKGGSMNEQFF. The complete variable domain, with remaining parts taken from reference TRBV28 and TRBJ2-1, reads DVKVTQSSRYLVKRTGEKVFLECVQDMDHENMFWYRQDPGLGLRLIYFSYDVKMKEKGDIPEGYSVSREKKERFSLILESASTNQTSMYLCASSKGGSMNEQFFGPGTRLTVL.

The DNA of the CDR3 is TGTGCCAGCAGCGCTGGACAGGAATCAGATACGCAGTATTTT. This sequence encodes CASSAGQESDTQYF. The chain joins TRBV21-1 to TRBJ2-3; the tabulated D call, TRBD1, remains unverified against the DNA. TRBV21-1 is labeled a pseudogene. This CDR3 has 14 amino acids.

About this clone: This same CDR3 is encoded by further DNA sequences in the sample. The chain carries TRBV28 and TRBJ1-2; D is undetermined. This CDR3 comprises 13 residues. With 3 bases removed from V and 2 bases from J, the gap between germline ends came to 7 bases. The V gene's germline CDR1 is MDHEN and CDR2 SYDVKM. In nucleotides, the CDR3 is TGTGCCAGCAGTTTGCCGGGGAACTATGGCTACACCTTC. Amino acid sequence: CASSLPGNYGYTF.

The CDR3 reads CASSKGDGGNYEKLFF. The CDR3 coding sequence is TGTGCCAGCAGCAAAGGGGACGGGGGGAATTACGAAAAACTGTTTTTT. V and J are TRBV21-1 and TRBJ1-4. TRBV21-1 is annotated as a pseudogene. The CDR3 spans 16 residues.

The J gene is TRBJ1-2, the V gene TRBV28, with no clear D. CDR3 size: 14 residues. V shed 1 base and J shed 8 bases, with 14 bases lying between them. Germline CDR1 is MDHEN and CDR2 is SYDVKM. CDR3 sequence (DNA): TGTGCCAGCAGTTTATCTGCGGCAGCCGGGGGCTACACCTTC. Its translation: CASSLSAAAGGYTF.

V gene TRBV3-1 (or the pseudogene TRBV3-2) combines with J gene TRBJ2-3, with D tentatively TRBD1 (5 bases). The CDR3 has 13 amino acids. CDR1 and CDR2 (germline): LGHDT, YNNKEL (reference sequence). The ends were cut back, 4 bases at V and 1 base at J, with 6 bases in the middle. The CDR3 reads CASSRGGTDTQYF. CDR3 nucleotide sequence: TGTGCCAGCAGCCGGGGCGGCACAGATACGCAGTATTTT.

This chain connects TRBV24-1 to TRBJ2-3, with unresolved D. The ends were cut back, 3 bases at V and 2 bases at J, with 11 bases in the middle. Looked up from germline, CDR1 is KGHDR and CDR2 is SFDVKD. The CDR3 has 15 amino acids. The CDR3 loop is CATSDPQVLTDTQYF. The DNA of the CDR3 is TGTGCCACCAGTGATCCCCAGGTACTCACAGATACGCAGTATTTT.

The rearrangement joins TRBV6-5 to TRBJ1-2, with 7 bases that match TRBD1. In germline, CDR1 is MNHEY, CDR2 SVGAGI. There are 12 residues in the CDR3. V lost 8 bases to trimming and J lost 7 bases; unmatched junction nucleotides: 7. CDR3 bases: TGTGCCAGCGACAGGGCAGCCGGTGGCTACACCTTC. Protein sequence: CASDRAAGGYTF.

J is TRBJ1-3 and V is TRBV5-4; TRBD1 matches at 8 bases. The V gene end was trimmed by 6 bases and the J gene end by 7 bases; junction bases not matched to a gene: 6. The CDR3 covers 13 residues. Germline V CDR1 and CDR2: SGHNT, YYREEE (reference sequence). As DNA, the CDR3 is TGTGCCAGCACACTTCAGGGGGCGAACACCATATATTTT. Translating it yields CASTLQGANTIYF.

This chain links TRBV7-2 with TRBJ2-5, with D possibly matching TRBD2 (6 bases). This CDR3 spans 14 amino acids. Germline V gene lookup returns CDR1 SGHTA and CDR2 FQGNSA. Trimming stripped 3 bases from V and 4 bases from J, with 12 bases between. CDR3 in amino acids: CASSFPGRSETQYF. The CDR3 region has the DNA TGTGCCAGCAGCTTCCCTGGGAGGTCAGAGACCCAGTACTTC.

The rearrangement joins TRBV7-2 to TRBJ2-3; tentative D call: TRBD2 (6 bases). Germline-derived CDR1 and CDR2 are SGHTA and FQGNSA. CDR3 size: 15 residues. Trimming pared 2 bases from V and 1 base from J, leaving 10 bases between. This CDR3 reads CASSLSAGRTDTQYF. CDR3 DNA: TGTGCCAGCAGCTTATCAGCGGGCCGCACAGATACGCAGTATTTT.

For the CDR3, the DNA is TGTGCCAGTAGTATGAACAGGGCTGGGGGCTACACCTTC. It translates to CASSMNRAGGYTF. This chain links TRBV19 with TRBJ1-2; D perhaps matches TRBD1 (6 bases). The germline V gene has CDR1 LNHDA and CDR2 SQIVND (reference sequence). The CDR3 covers 13 residues. Trimming left V 3 bases short and J 8 bases short, with 13 bases between.

This clone has only one observation. J is TRBJ2-1 and V is TRBV20-1; 11 bases line up with TRBD2. The germline V gene has CDR1 DFQATT and CDR2 SNEGSKA (reference sequence). After removal of 3 bases from V and 10 bases from J, the junction contained 23 bases not matched to a gene. The CDR3 loop spans 19 amino acids. In nucleotides, the CDR3 is TGCAGTGCTAGTGGGACTAGCGGCGTTGAGTATATGCGTCGGGAGGAGCAGTTCTTC. Encoded protein: CSASGTSGVEYMRREEQFF.

V is TRBV28 and J is TRBJ2-1, with TRBD2 as a possible D gene (5 bases). Germline-derived CDR1 and CDR2 are MDHEN and SYDVKM. V was pared by 6 bases and J by 4 bases, with 13 bases between. CDR3 length equals 14 residues. CDR3 sequence reads: CASSELRVYNEQFF. In DNA form, the CDR3 reads TGTGCCAGCAGCGAACTGAGGGTTTACAATGAGCAGTTCTTC.

This clone was observed a handful of times. V gene TRBV11-2 combines with J gene TRBJ2-3; D is perhaps TRBD1 (6 bases). The CDR3 spans 17 residues. V was cut by 4 bases and J by 4 bases, with 21 bases left in between. Germline CDR1 and CDR2: SGHAT and FQNNGV. The DNA of the CDR3 is TGTGCCAGCAGCTCCCACCCGAGGGGGATTACCCCAGATACGCAGTATTTT. Residues: CASSSHPRGITPDTQYF.

The chain couples TRBV27 to TRBJ2-3, with 7 bases lining up with TRBD2. V trimming: 6 bases; J trimming: 1 base; junction bases outside the gene matches: 4. CDR1 and CDR2 from the germline V gene are MNHEY and SMNVEV (reference sequence). CDR3 size: 14 residues. CDR3 coding DNA: TGTGCCAGCAGATGGCTAGCGGGCACAGATACGCAGTATTTT. Its protein is CASRWLAGTDTQYF.

By sample fraction, this clone is medium-sized. The rearrangement links TRBV6-2 or TRBV6-3 to TRBJ2-7; D uncertain. CDR1 is MNHEY and CDR2 is SVGEGT in the germline V gene. The CDR3 has 17 amino acids. Trimming shortened V by 0 bases and J by 1 base, and 16 bases separated the two germline ends. The CDR3 coding sequence is TGTGCCAGCAGTTACTCGTTCACCTCCCCCGCGTCCTACGAGCAGTACTTC. This encodes CASSYSFTSPASYEQYF.

As DNA, the CDR3 is TGTGCCAGTAAGGTGACAGGGGCCAATTCACCCCTCCACTTT. This sequence encodes CASKVTGANSPLHF. The V gene is TRBV19, the J gene TRBJ1-6; TRBD1 matches 8 bases. The CDR3 spans 14 residues. J gave up 7 bases and V 7 bases, and 6 bases lay outside the gene matches. Germline V gene lookup returns CDR1 LNHDA and CDR2 SQIVND (reference sequence).

The chain joins TRBV6-2 or TRBV6-3 to TRBJ2-2; D ambiguous. The germline CDR1 and CDR2 sequences are MNHEY and SVGEGT. Trimming stripped 6 bases from V and 7 bases from J, with 9 bases between. The CDR3 consists of 12 residues. The CDR3 here is CASSPQVGELFF. The CDR3 DNA follows: TGTGCCAGCAGCCCCCAGGTCGGGGAGCTGTTTTTT.

V usage is TRBV20-1 and J usage is TRBJ2-7, with D possibly being TRBD1 (6 bases). CDR1 and CDR2 (germline): DFQATT, SNEGSKA (reference sequence). The ends were cut back, 3 bases at V and 0 bases at J, with 12 bases in the middle. The CDR3 spans 14 residues. CDR3 DNA: TGCAGTGCTAGTTCTGTGGACAGCTCCTACGAGCAGTACTTC. As protein: CSASSVDSSYEQYF.

The rearrangement links TRBV4-3 to TRBJ1-4; possible D gene TRBD1, 6 bases. This CDR3 has 15 amino acids. Trimming pared 0 bases from V and 9 bases from J, leaving 14 bases between. Germline loops: CDR1 LGHNA, CDR2 YSLEER. Written as DNA, the CDR3 is TGCGCCAGCAGCCAAGATCCTGGCAGGGGTAAAAAACTGTTTTTT. This codes for CASSQDPGRGKKLFF.